The 4 T cell receptor beta chains presented below share a single source sample, sequenced in a study of control samples from healthy donors and cancer patients (dated by TCRdb to 2018 to 2021). Receptor amplification or capture employed the immunoSEQ multiplex PCR assay. TCRdb stores this immuneACCESS table with in-frame sequences only. Part of the clones is absent; in the studies checked, under half of the shortfall reflects unresolved V genes, and no reason is known for the rest. The sample table shows just under 75,000 clones, and about 90% are seen once. The ten largest clones add up to around 3.8% of the sample. Sequenced sample: blood. Source of these receptors: a woman between 50 and 59 years old in good health.

V and J are TRBV10-3 and TRBJ2-1, with TRBD2 matching over 13 bases. Looked up from germline, CDR1 is ENHRY and CDR2 is SYGVKD. The V segment lost 6 bases and the J segment 8 bases; nucleotides outside the gene matches: 7. The CDR3 runs to 15 residues. For the CDR3, the DNA is TGTGCCATCAGACCCGGACTAGCGGGAGAGTATGAGCAGTTCTTC. It yields the protein CAIRPGLAGEYEQFF.

The gene calls are TRBV12-3 or TRBV12-4 and TRBJ2-7; D perhaps matches TRBD2 (6 bases). The CDR3 length is 13 residues. The V and J ends lost 3 bases and 2 bases respectively, with 8 bases between them. CDR3 in DNA: TGTGCCAGCAGTTTCCGCGGGACCTACGAGCAGTACTTC. It specifies CASSFRGTYEQYF.

The chain is built from TRBV5-1 and TRBJ2-3; 12 nucleotides match TRBD2. The J segment lost 3 bases and the V segment lost 5 bases, leaving 7 bases of the junction unmatched. Germline CDR1 and CDR2: SGHRS and YFSETQ. CDR3 length equals 16 residues. CDR3 sequence: CASSTTSGRLTDTQYF. CDR3 DNA: TGCGCCAGCAGTACGACTAGCGGGAGACTTACAGATACGCAGTATTTT.

V usage is TRBV6-4 and J usage is TRBJ1-2; a possible D gene is TRBD1 (6 bases). This CDR3 contains 15 residues. Trimming removed 6 bases at V and 4 bases at J, with 18 bases between. CDR1 is MRHNA, CDR2 SNTAGT, per germline. CDR3 in DNA: TGTGCCAGCAGCCCGACAGGTTTAGACGGCTATGGCTACACCTTC. It codes for CASSPTGLDGYGYTF.